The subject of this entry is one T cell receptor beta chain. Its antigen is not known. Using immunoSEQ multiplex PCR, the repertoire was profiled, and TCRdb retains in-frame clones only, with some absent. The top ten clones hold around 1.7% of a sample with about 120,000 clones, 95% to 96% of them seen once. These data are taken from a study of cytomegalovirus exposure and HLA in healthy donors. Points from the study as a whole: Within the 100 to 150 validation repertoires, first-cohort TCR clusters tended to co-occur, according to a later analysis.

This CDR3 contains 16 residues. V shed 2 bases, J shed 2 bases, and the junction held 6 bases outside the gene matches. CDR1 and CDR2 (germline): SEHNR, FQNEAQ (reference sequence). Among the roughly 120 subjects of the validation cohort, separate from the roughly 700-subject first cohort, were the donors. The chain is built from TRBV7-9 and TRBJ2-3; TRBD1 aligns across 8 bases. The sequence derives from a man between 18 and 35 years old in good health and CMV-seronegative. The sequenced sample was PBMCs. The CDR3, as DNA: TGTGCCAGCAGCTTATTACAGGGGGGCGACACAGATACGCAGTATTTT. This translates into CASSLLQGGDTDTQYF.